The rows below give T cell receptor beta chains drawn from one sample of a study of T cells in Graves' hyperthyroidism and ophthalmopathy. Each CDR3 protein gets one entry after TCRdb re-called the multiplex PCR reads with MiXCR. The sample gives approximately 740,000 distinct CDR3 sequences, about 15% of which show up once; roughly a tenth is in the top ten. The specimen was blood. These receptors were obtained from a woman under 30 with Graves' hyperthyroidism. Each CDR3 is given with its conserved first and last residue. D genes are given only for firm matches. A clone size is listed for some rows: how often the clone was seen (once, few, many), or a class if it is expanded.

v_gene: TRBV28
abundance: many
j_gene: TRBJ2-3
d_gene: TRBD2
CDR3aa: CASSLAGSTDTQYF
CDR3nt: TGTGCCAGCAGCTTAGCGGGGAGCACAGATACGCAGTATTTT

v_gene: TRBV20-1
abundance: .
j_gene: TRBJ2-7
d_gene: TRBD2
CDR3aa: CSAPPTSGRSSEQYF
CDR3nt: TGCAGTGCTCCTCCGACTAGCGGGAGGTCTAGTGAGCAGTACTTC

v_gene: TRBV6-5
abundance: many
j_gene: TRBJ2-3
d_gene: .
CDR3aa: CASSYYFTDTQYF
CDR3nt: TGTGCCAGCAGTTACTACTTCACAGATACGCAGTATTTT

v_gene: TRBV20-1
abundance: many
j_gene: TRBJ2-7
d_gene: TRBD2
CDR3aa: CSARAEGGRFSYEQYF
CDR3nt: TGCAGTGCTAGAGCGGAGGGAGGGAGATTCTCCTACGAGCAGTACTTC

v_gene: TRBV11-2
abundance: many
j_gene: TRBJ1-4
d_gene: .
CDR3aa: CASSLDSPVATNEKLFF
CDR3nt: TGTGCCAGCAGCTTAGATAGCCCAGTTGCAACTAATGAAAAACTGTTTTTC

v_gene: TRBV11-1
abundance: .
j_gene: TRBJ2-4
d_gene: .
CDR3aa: CASSPGRAPGNIQYF
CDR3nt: TGTGCCAGCAGCCCTGGTCGGGCCCCGGGGAACATTCAGTACTTC

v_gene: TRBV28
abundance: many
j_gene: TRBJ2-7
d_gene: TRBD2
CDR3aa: CASSFGGTVVNEQYF
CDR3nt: TGTGCCAGCAGTTTCGGGGGGACGGTGGTGAACGAGCAGTACTTC

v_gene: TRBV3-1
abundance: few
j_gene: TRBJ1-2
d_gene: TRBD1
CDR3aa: CASSQGTGVSTF
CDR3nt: TGTGCCAGCAGCCAAGGGACAGGGGTTAGCACCTTC

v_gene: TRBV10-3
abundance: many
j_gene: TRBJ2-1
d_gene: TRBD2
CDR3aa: CAISEPLVAGGDNEQFF
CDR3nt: TGTGCCATCAGTGAGCCGCTTGTAGCGGGAGGGGATAATGAGCAGTTCTTC

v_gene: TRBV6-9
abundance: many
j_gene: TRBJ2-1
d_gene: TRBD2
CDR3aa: CASSYPPPGAGIPREQFF
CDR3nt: TGTGCCAGCAGTTATCCACCTCCTGGAGCGGGAATCCCCAGGGAGCAGTTCTTC

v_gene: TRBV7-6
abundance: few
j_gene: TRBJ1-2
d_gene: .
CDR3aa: CASSPQRGRTNYGYTF
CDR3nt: TGTGCCAGCAGCCCACAGCGGGGGCGTACTAACTATGGCTACACCTTC

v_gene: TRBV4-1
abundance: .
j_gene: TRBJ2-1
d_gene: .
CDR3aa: CASSHATGTFNEQFF
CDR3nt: TGCGCCAGCAGCCACGCCACAGGGACTTTCAATGAGCAGTTCTTC

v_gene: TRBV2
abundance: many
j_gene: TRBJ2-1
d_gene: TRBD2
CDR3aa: CASSRLADTSYNEQFF
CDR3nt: TGTGCCAGCAGTCGGCTAGCGGACACCTCCTACAATGAGCAGTTCTTC

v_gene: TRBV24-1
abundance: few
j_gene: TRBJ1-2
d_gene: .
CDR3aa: CATSDPDGNYGYTF
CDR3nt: TGTGCCACCAGTGATCCGGACGGGAACTATGGCTACACCTTC

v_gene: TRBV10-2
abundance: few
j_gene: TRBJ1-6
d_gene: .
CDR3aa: CASNRDTWNSPLHF
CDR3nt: TGCGCCAGCAACAGGGACACGTGGAATTCACCCCTCCACTTT

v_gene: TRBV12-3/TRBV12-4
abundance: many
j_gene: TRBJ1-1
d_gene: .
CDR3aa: CASSLGHRNTEAFF
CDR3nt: TGTGCCAGCAGTTTGGGTCACAGGAACACTGAAGCTTTCTTT

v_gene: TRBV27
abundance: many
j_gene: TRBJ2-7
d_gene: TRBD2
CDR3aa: CASTKGGSSYEQYF
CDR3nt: TGTGCCAGCACTAAGGGCGGGAGCTCCTACGAGCAGTACTTC

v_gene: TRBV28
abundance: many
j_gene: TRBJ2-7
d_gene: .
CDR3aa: CASSLNSFRPYEQYF
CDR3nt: TGTGCCAGCAGTTTGAACAGTTTTCGTCCCTACGAGCAGTACTTC

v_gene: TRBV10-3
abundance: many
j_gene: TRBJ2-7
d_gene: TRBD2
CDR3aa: CAISGSSGGYEQYF
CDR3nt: TGTGCCATCAGTGGTTCTAGCGGGGGGTACGAGCAGTACTTC

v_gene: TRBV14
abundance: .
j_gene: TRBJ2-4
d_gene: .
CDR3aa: CASSQETSELAKNIQYF
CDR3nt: TGTGCCAGCAGCCAAGAGACAAGCGAACTAGCCAAAAACATTCAGTACTTC

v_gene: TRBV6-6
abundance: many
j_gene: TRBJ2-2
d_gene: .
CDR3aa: CASSYPTTGATGELFF
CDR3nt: TGTGCCAGCAGTTACCCTACCACCGGGGCCACCGGGGAGCTGTTTTTT

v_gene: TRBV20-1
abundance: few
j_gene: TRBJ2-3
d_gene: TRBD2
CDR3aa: CSARDPSGPDTQYF
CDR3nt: TGCAGTGCTAGAGATCCTAGCGGACCAGATACGCAGTATTTT

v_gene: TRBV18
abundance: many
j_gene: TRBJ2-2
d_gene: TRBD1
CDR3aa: CASSPHGQENTGELFF
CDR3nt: TGTGCCAGCTCACCACATGGACAGGAGAACACCGGGGAGCTGTTTTTT

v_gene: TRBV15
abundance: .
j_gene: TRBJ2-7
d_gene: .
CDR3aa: CATSGQEGIYEQYF
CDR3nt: TGTGCCACCAGCGGACAGGAGGGGATCTACGAGCAGTACTTC

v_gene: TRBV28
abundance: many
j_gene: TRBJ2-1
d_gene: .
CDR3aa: CASGSGYNEQFF
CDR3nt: TGTGCCAGCGGGAGCGGCTACAATGAGCAGTTCTTC

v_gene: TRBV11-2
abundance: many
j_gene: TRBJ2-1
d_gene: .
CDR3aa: CASSLVALSYNEQFF
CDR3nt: TGTGCCAGCAGCTTAGTGGCGCTCTCCTACAATGAGCAGTTCTTC

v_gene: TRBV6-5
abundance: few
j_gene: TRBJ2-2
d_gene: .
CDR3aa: CASSYRRTGELFF
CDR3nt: TGTGCCAGCAGTTACAGGCGGACCGGGGAGCTGTTTTTT